This T cell receptor beta chain derives from a study of radiation and T cells in renal cell carcinoma (dated by TCRdb to 2019 to 2021). Regarding the study in general: The samples were drawn from a clinical trial, where primary renal cell carcinomas were treated with 15 Gy of stereotactic body radiation therapy and then removed by nephrectomy 4 weeks afterward. In total, more than 50 samples underwent TCR beta sequencing: roughly 25 tumors plus 27 peripheral blood samples. A total of about 4 million unique CDR3 nucleotide sequences, encoding 2,658,974 unique CDR3 amino acid sequences, were found across all 50 or so samples. Overall study outcomes, separate from this receptor: Because no pretreatment tumor biopsies were available, whether clonotypes were present in the tumor at baseline could not be determined. Changes in the blood repertoire were not tracked past 4 weeks after treatment. Effects of radiation dose or scheduling on the TCR repertoire could not be addressed with the single-armed trial design. An increase in top tumor clonotypes in blood was observed from baseline to 2 weeks post-radiation, followed by contraction by 4 weeks, which was taken to suggest transient expansion of tumor-resident clones.

As for this clone: The specificity of this receptor is unknown. No base quality values were provided; no much bigger clone lies one nucleotide off.

Following the manufacturer's recommendations, the immunoSEQ kit was used to generate TCR beta libraries from genomic DNA. To prepare libraries, a first multiplex PCR with proprietary primers was run, followed by a second PCR that added unique barcodes, and a bead cleanup was done after each round. Each sample batch included a kit-provided positive control reaction and a negative control reaction. The final libraries were assessed on an Agilent 4200 TapeStation D1000 ScreenTape, pooled by volume, and quantified by qPCR. Sequencing was performed on an Illumina NextSeq500 using a MidOutput 150-cycle cartridge, with 156 Read1 cycles, 15 Index1 cycles, and the kit custom primers. The pooled library was loaded at 0.8 to 1 pM with a roughly 20% PhiX control spike-in. Turning to the authors' computational methods: The vendor-processed data were analyzed in R, and a clonotype was defined as all T cells that share the same CDR3 nucleotide sequence. For clone abundance analyses, frequencies were normalized to the 10,000 most abundant clones per sample. Before analysis, public T cell clones were removed, and these numbered fewer than five per sample on average. Tumor-enriched clonotypes and baseline blood-enriched clonotypes were defined as those with an abundance difference of at least 32-fold between compartments. A beta-binomial differential abundance model was applied to find clonotypes that expanded or contracted between blood time points. The Baroni-Urbani and Buser coefficient was used to measure tumor-blood repertoire similarity, and groups were compared with two-tailed Wilcoxon tests in R. Imported from immuneACCESS, the table was reduced by TCRdb to in-frame sequences with V and J called. These copies leave out some clones; in studies compared against another copy, an unresolved V gene accounts for under half, and the cause of the remainder is not known. From that table come the V and J calls and clone size; the DNA was used to work out D and trimming. The sample contains about 130,000 clones, 80% to 85% of them found a single time. Less than 3.5% of the sample is in the top ten clones.

Based on the germline V gene, the CDR1 and CDR2 sequences are LGHNA and YNFKEQ. Cut back by 3 bases and 2 bases, the V and J ends lie 15 bases apart. The CDR3 covers 16 residues, taking in both the cysteine and the phenylalanine. The sequence is cut down to CDR3 DNA, 48 bases in frame from base 1. Interpreted using the paper, the time point label stands for: baseline pretreatment blood. The treatment or condition label for this specimen denotes: 15 Gy SBRT to primary tumor, nephrectomy 4 weeks later. To track tumor-enriched clonotypes, serial peripheral blood was sampled from radiation-treated patients at baseline and at 2 weeks and 4 weeks after SBRT. Every patient had renal cell carcinoma of clear cell pathology. The QIAamp DNA Blood Mini Kit (Qiagen) was used to prepare genomic DNA for TCR sequencing. The analyses included only samples that passed all quality control checks.

Material: blood, obtained from a patient whose treatment included radiotherapy and nephrectomy. This sequence uses TRBV4-2 and TRBJ2-3; D gene: possibly TRBD2, on 5 matching bases. This sequence originates from a woman aged 55-75 years with renal cell carcinoma. The sequence in DNA is TGTGCCAGCAGCCAGGGGAGCGGCAGCAACACAGATACGCAGTATTTT. Its protein is CASSQGSGSNTDTQYF.